One T cell receptor (beta chain) is described in this entry. The entry originates in a study of shared clonotypes between healthy human individuals. Using approximately 200 ng DNA, approximately 30,000 T cell genomes, the sorted-subset replicate PCRs were run. The protocol was immunoSEQ multiplex PCR, while the TCRdb copy is restricted to in-frame clones and leaves out a portion. Of some 2.1 million clones listed, roughly 95% were seen once; the top ten hold under 0.15%. Trimming shortened V by 9 bases and J by 2 bases, and 11 bases separated the two germline ends. Germline V gives CDR1 LGHNT, CDR2 FRNRAP. This CDR3 contains 13 residues.

This receptor was obtained from a man younger than 30 in good health. The specimen was naive CD4+ T cells sorted from blood. Documented subset: CD45RA+ positively selected. The V call is TRBV12-5, the J call TRBJ1-5; D is unclear. The CDR3 region is CARHIHGNQPQHF. The CDR3 nucleotides are TGTGCTAGGCATATACATGGCAATCAGCCCCAGCATTTT.